The 12 T cell receptor beta chains given below trace back to one sample, sequenced in a study of T cell responses to AZD1222 COVID-19 vaccine (dated by TCRdb to about 2021). Library preparation used the immunoSEQ multiplex PCR assay. TCRdb provides this immuneACCESS table in a form limited to in-frame rearrangements. Some clones are lacking; in checked studies, under half of them reflect an unresolved V gene, and why the rest are absent is not known. This sample comprises 120,000 to 150,000 clones, over 85% of them detected only once. Of the sample, about 5.5% falls within the top ten clones. In light of the paper, this sample's time point label describes: baseline before first vaccination. The specimen was peripheral blood, collected on day 0 of AZD1222 vaccination. These receptors were collected from an adult in good health.

The J gene is TRBJ2-1, the V gene TRBV7-2; D possibly corresponds to TRBD2 (6 bases). The CDR3 totals 17 residues. Germline-derived CDR1 and CDR2 are SGHTA and FQGNSA. Trimming took 5 bases from V and 3 from J, leaving 20 bases between them. The CDR3 bases are TGTGCCAGCAGCGTTACCGTTAGACAGACTAGCTACAATGAGCAGTTCTTC. This gives the protein CASSVTVRQTSYNEQFF.

V and J are TRBV6-5 and TRBJ2-1, with D maybe TRBD2 (6 bases). Germline lookup yields CDR1 MNHEY and CDR2 SVGAGI. V was cut by 4 bases and J by 0 bases, with 13 bases left in between. The CDR3 is made up of 16 amino acids. The CDR3 sequence: CASSWGGASSYNEQFF. CDR3 bases: TGTGCCAGCAGTTGGGGCGGGGCAAGCTCCTACAATGAGCAGTTCTTC.

The table lists this clone with a count of one. The chain recombines TRBV7-2 with TRBJ2-7; 7 bases map to TRBD1. The V gene's germline CDR1 is SGHTA and CDR2 FQGNSA. J gave up 6 bases and V 3 bases, and 8 bases lay outside the gene matches. This CDR3 region has 14 residues. In DNA, the CDR3 is TGTGCCAGCAGCTTGGCCACAGGGGAAGGCGAGCAGTACTTC. It yields the protein CASSLATGEGEQYF.

V gene TRBV3-1 (or the pseudogene TRBV3-2) combines with J gene TRBJ2-1, with 8 nucleotides matching TRBD2. With V trimmed by 7 bases and J by 7 bases, 15 bases remained unmatched. CDR3 length: 16 residues. Germline CDR1 and CDR2: LGHDT and YNNKEL (reference sequence). CDR3 DNA: TGTGCCAGCAACGGTCTCGGGCTAGCGGGTCATAATGAGCAGTTCTTC. Its protein is CASNGLGLAGHNEQFF.

This clone showed up just a few times. V gene TRBV28 combines with J gene TRBJ2-7; D is ambiguous. The V gene lost 4 bases and the J gene lost 2 bases, with 9 bases spanning the gap. CDR3 length equals 13 residues. CDR1 and CDR2 from the germline V gene are MDHEN and SYDVKM. CDR3 in amino acids: CASSWTDAYEQYF. The CDR3 DNA reads as TGTGCCAGCAGTTGGACGGATGCCTACGAGCAGTACTTC.

The chain recombines TRBV5-1 with TRBJ1-1; perhaps TRBD1 as D (6 bases). Germline CDR1 reads SGHRS; CDR2 reads YFSETQ. Trimming stripped 2 bases from V and 8 bases from J, with 16 bases between. The CDR3 has 14 residues. The CDR3 loop is CASSLTGSGWEAFF. As DNA, the CDR3 is TGCGCCAGCAGCTTAACAGGGTCCGGTTGGGAAGCTTTCTTT.

Written as DNA, the CDR3 is TGTGCCAGCAGCGGGAGACAGGGGGCGGGCGAGCAGTACTTC. It specifies CASSGRQGAGEQYF. The V and J genes are TRBV5-4 and TRBJ2-7; 10 bases match TRBD1. Per germline, CDR1 SGHNT and CDR2 YYREEE (reference sequence). This CDR3 region has 14 residues. Trimming at V came to 4 bases and at J to 6 bases, leaving 7 bases not matched to a gene.

The chain couples TRBV19 to TRBJ2-7; possibly TRBD1 for D (6 bases). Per the germline V gene, CDR1 is LNHDA and CDR2 is SQIVND (reference sequence). The length of the CDR3 is 14 residues. V was cut by 5 bases and J by 1 base, with 12 bases left in between. In nucleotides, the CDR3 is TGTGCCAGTAGTTACAGGGAGAATTCCTACGAGCAGTACTTC. It specifies CASSYRENSYEQYF.

The rearrangement uses TRBV9 and TRBJ1-2; unclear D gene. Germline CDR1 is SGDLS and CDR2 is YYNGEE. Trimming removed 0 bases from V and 5 bases from J, with 14 bases in between. The CDR3 runs to 15 residues. The CDR3 region is CASSVEPPLSYGYTF. In nucleotides, the CDR3 is TGTGCCAGCAGCGTAGAACCTCCACTTTCTTATGGCTACACCTTC.

This rearrangement joins TRBV7-9 to TRBJ1-6; 8 positions match TRBD1. The CDR3 consists of 16 residues. The germline CDR1 and CDR2 sequences are SEHNR and FQNEAQ (reference sequence). J lost 7 bases, V lost 5 bases, and 10 bases had no gene match. Here the CDR3 DNA reads TGTGCCAGCAGCCCATTGCAGGGGGCGGAGAATTCACCCCTCCACTTT. Residues: CASSPLQGAENSPLHF.

Sample share makes this clone medium-sized (0.01 to 0.1%). The chain combines TRBV21-1 with TRBJ2-1; the table's D call TRBD1 went unverified against the DNA. TRBV21-1 is noted as a pseudogene. This CDR3 comprises 19 residues. In DNA, the CDR3 is TGTGCCAGCAGCAAAACGGAGAAGGGGCAGCGTAACTCCTACAATGAGCAGTTCTTC. Amino acids: CASSKTEKGQRNSYNEQFF.

The genes are TRBV19 and TRBJ2-1, with TRBD2 as a possible D gene (6 bases). CDR1 is LNHDA, CDR2 SQIVND, per germline (reference sequence). The CDR3 extends over 16 amino acids. The V end lost 5 bases, the J end lost 1 base, and 15 bases lay between the germline ends. CDR3 nucleotides: TGTGCCAGTAGTGCAACGGGAGAGGGGTCCTACAATGAGCAGTTCTTC. Its protein is CASSATGEGSYNEQFF.